Below are 22 T cell receptor beta chains sequenced from a single sample in a study of T cells in Graves' hyperthyroidism and ophthalmopathy. The source material, RNA transcripts, was used to amplify TCR beta CDR3 regions. HTBI primers were used for first-round RT-PCR of the TCR CDR3. TCRdb used MiXCR to reprocess the multiplex PCR reads, holding one entry per CDR3 protein. The sample consists of approximately 370,000 distinct CDR3 sequences, about a sixth of them appearing once. Sequencing was carried out using blood. The receptors originated from a young woman with Graves' hyperthyroidism that later progressed to Graves' ophthalmopathy.

This clonotype was counted a single time. The J gene is TRBJ1-1, the V gene TRBV20-1, with TRBD1 identical over 7 bases. The CDR3 has 13 amino acids. Germline V gene sequence: CDR1 DFQATT, CDR2 SNEGSKA (reference sequence). Trimming took 6 bases from V and 0 from J; bases not matched to a gene: 4. The CDR3 region has the DNA TGCAGTGCCTCTGACAGGGTGAACACTGAAGCTTTCTTT. This gives the protein CSASDRVNTEAFF.

The chain links TRBV5-4 to TRBJ1-3; D possibly corresponds to TRBD1 (5 bases). The V end was cut by 2 bases, the J end by 0 bases, with 12 bases between. The CDR3 spans 16 residues. The germline CDR1 and CDR2 sequences are SGHNT and YYREEE (reference sequence). The CDR3 sequence: CASSLGAGHSGNTIYF. The DNA of the CDR3 is TGTGCCAGCAGCTTAGGAGCAGGACACTCTGGAAACACCATATATTTT.

The chain recombines TRBV10-3 with TRBJ1-2; tentatively, D is TRBD1 (6 bases). Germline values: CDR1 ENHRY, CDR2 SYGVKD. Trimming removed 3 bases from V and 7 bases from J, with 18 bases in between. This CDR3 has 15 residues. The CDR3 reads CAISDRDRTGFGYTF. CDR3 nucleotide sequence: TGTGCCATCAGTGACCGAGACCGAACAGGGTTTGGCTACACCTTC.

This clonotype came up many times. This chain links TRBV11-3 with TRBJ1-1, with TRBD1 as a possible D gene (5 bases). The CDR3 is 13 amino acids. From germline, CDR1 is SGHNT and CDR2 YENEEA. Trimming removed 5 bases at V and 5 bases at J, with 12 bases between. The chain's CDR3 is CASSSGGGTEAFF. The CDR3 DNA follows: TGTGCCAGCAGCAGCGGCGGGGGAACTGAAGCTTTCTTT.

This clonotype came up many times. V is TRBV28 and J is TRBJ2-2, with D unresolved. Trimming removed 4 bases at V and 4 bases at J, with 13 bases between. Per the germline V gene, CDR1 is MDHEN and CDR2 is SYDVKM. The CDR3 consists of 15 residues. Here the CDR3 DNA reads TGTGCCAGCAGTTACGGCCCCCTGGTCACCGGGGAGCTGTTTTTT. Translating it yields CASSYGPLVTGELFF.

This clonotype was seen repeatedly, ten times or more. The chain employs TRBV28 and TRBJ2-7, with 10 nucleotides matching TRBD1. Germline CDR1 is MDHEN and CDR2 is SYDVKM. The CDR3 is 15 amino acids. The ends lost 0 bases at V and 5 bases at J; junction bases unmatched: 4. The CDR3 region has the DNA TGTGCCAGCAGTTTATGGGGACAGGGGTCGCACGAGCAGTACTTC. Protein: CASSLWGQGSHEQYF.

In its sample, this clonotype was seen many times. This rearrangement joins TRBV13 to TRBJ1-2, with TRBD1 as a possible D gene (6 bases). V lost 4 bases and J 0 bases, leaving 15 bases between the germline ends. The germline CDR1 and CDR2 sequences are PRHDT and FYEKMQ (reference sequence). The CDR3 spans 16 residues. CDR3 residues: CASSSTGLRTNYGYTF. The CDR3 bases are TGTGCCAGCAGCTCAACAGGGCTAAGGACTAACTATGGCTACACCTTC.

This clonotype occurred many times. The chain uses TRBV11-2 and TRBJ2-2, with 9 bases aligning to TRBD1. Germline V gene data show CDR1 as SGHAT and CDR2 as FQNNGV. The junction had 4 bases not matched to a gene; V was cut back by 3 bases and J by 5 bases. The length of the CDR3 is 15 residues. The CDR3 reads CASSLGQGLTGELFF. CDR3 sequence (DNA): TGTGCCAGCAGCTTGGGACAGGGTCTGACCGGGGAGCTGTTTTTT.

This clonotype was seen many times. J is TRBJ2-2 and V is TRBV19, with 7 positions matching TRBD2. CDR3 length equals 16 residues. CDR1 is LNHDA, CDR2 SQIVND, per germline (reference sequence). J gave up 4 bases and V 5 bases, and 10 bases lay outside the gene matches. The CDR3 spells CASSLSGGPSTGELFF. DNA of the CDR3: TGTGCCAGTAGTCTCTCGGGGGGACCGAGCACCGGGGAGCTGTTTTTT.

The chain links TRBV30 to TRBJ2-3, with 7 nucleotides matching TRBD1. Germline V gene lookup returns CDR1 GTSNPN and CDR2 SVGIG (reference sequence). The CDR3 extends over 13 amino acids. V shed 8 bases and J 2 bases; nucleotides not matched to a gene: 7. The CDR3 region is CATGERLTDTQYF. The CDR3 region has the DNA TGTGCCACAGGGGAACGTCTCACAGATACGCAGTATTTT.

The table lists this clonotype with many counts. This chain uses TRBV30 with TRBJ2-7, with 8 positions matching TRBD1. This CDR3 has 14 amino acids. Germline V gene data show CDR1 as GTSNPN and CDR2 as SVGIG (reference sequence). V dropped 0 bases and J dropped 1; count of bases not matched to a gene: 2. The CDR3 protein is CAWSVGTGSYEQYF. The CDR3 nucleotides read TGTGCCTGGAGTGTAGGGACAGGATCCTACGAGCAGTACTTC.

This clonotype was recorded many times. This chain links TRBV6-1 with TRBJ2-7; D remains unclear. CDR3 length: 12 residues. Per germline, CDR1 MNHNS and CDR2 SASEGT. V was clipped by 3 bases and J by 3 bases, with 6 bases between them. CDR3 nucleotides: TGTGCCAGCAGTGACAACAACTACGAGCAGTACTTC. Encoded protein: CASSDNNYEQYF.

This clonotype came up many times. The rearrangement links TRBV2 to TRBJ2-3; no clear D. This CDR3 spans 14 amino acids. Germline V lookup: CDR1 SNHLY, CDR2 FYNNEI. The V end was cut by 3 bases, the J end by 6 bases, with 13 bases between. CDR3 DNA: TGTGCCAGCAGTGATGAAGGCTCGCCCGATACGCAGTATTTT. Amino acids: CASSDEGSPDTQYF.

This clonotype was recorded many times. The genes are TRBV3-1 and TRBJ1-2; tentatively, D is TRBD1 (6 bases). The CDR3 is 14 residues long. V was clipped by 0 bases and J by 8 bases, with 13 bases between them. CDR1 LGHDT and CDR2 YNNKEL come from the germline V gene (reference sequence). The CDR3 loop reads CASSQDNGGGGYTF. The CDR3, as DNA: TGTGCCAGCAGCCAAGATAACGGAGGGGGAGGCTACACCTTC. The entire variable domain, with the rest obtained from reference TRBV3-1 and TRBJ1-2, is as follows: DTAVSQTPKYLVTQMGNDKSIKCEQNLGHDTMYWYKQDSKKFLKIMFSYNNKELIINETVPNRFSPKSPDKAHLNLHINSLELGDSAVYFCASSQDNGGGGYTFGSGTRLTVV.

The table lists this clonotype with many counts. This rearrangement joins TRBV19 to TRBJ2-1; weak D call: TRBD1 (6 bases). This CDR3 is 14 amino acids long. With 4 bases removed from V and 0 bases from J, the gap between germline ends came to 7 bases. CDR1 and CDR2 from the germline V gene are LNHDA and SQIVND (reference sequence). The CDR3 DNA is TGTGCCAGTAGTACCAGGGGCTCCTACAATGAGCAGTTCTTC. It specifies CASSTRGSYNEQFF.

The gene calls are TRBV4-1 and TRBJ2-7, with D possibly matching TRBD1 (6 bases). Germline assignment: CDR1 MGHRA and CDR2 YSYEKL. The CDR3 totals 15 residues. The germline V and J ends were trimmed by 0 bases and 0 bases, with 9 bases remaining between them. CDR3 protein: CASSQEDSVSYEQYF. Here the CDR3 DNA reads TGCGCCAGCAGCCAAGAGGACAGCGTCTCCTACGAGCAGTACTTC.

This clonotype was seen many times. The chain carries TRBV18 and TRBJ2-1, with TRBD2 identical over 9 bases. Per the germline V gene, CDR1 is KGHSH and CDR2 is LQKENI. Trimming at V came to 3 bases and at J to 4 bases, leaving 7 bases not matched to a gene. The CDR3 length is 16 residues. CDR3 sequence: CASSPLAGDGYNEQFF. The CDR3 DNA reads TGTGCCAGCTCACCCTTAGCGGGAGATGGTTACAATGAGCAGTTCTTC.

The chain uses TRBV6-2 or TRBV6-3 and TRBJ2-1; unclear D gene. The CDR3 consists of 13 residues. The V end lost 7 bases, the J end lost 4 bases, and 11 bases lay between the germline ends. Germline V gene sequence: CDR1 MNHEY, CDR2 SVGEGT. As DNA, the CDR3 is TGTGCCAGCACTAACCTGGGGTACAATGAGCAGTTCTTC. Protein sequence: CASTNLGYNEQFF.

This clonotype was counted only a few times. A much larger clone is a single base away; this may be a read error. V is TRBV28 and J is TRBJ2-3; possible D gene TRBD2, 7 bases. Trimming pared 10 bases from V and 10 bases from J, leaving 18 bases between. The CDR3 has 12 amino acids. Germline CDR1 and CDR2: MDHEN and SYDVKM. The CDR3 DNA follows: TGTGCCACCGGGCGGGGGCCCGATGCGCAGTATTTT. Its protein is CATGRGPDAQYF.

This clonotype was detected ten times or more. This chain joins TRBV2 and TRBJ2-7, with D perhaps matching TRBD1 (6 bases). Trimming left V 5 bases short and J 3 bases short, with 11 bases between. The CDR3 consists of 13 residues. Per germline, CDR1 SNHLY and CDR2 FYNNEI. The chain's CDR3 is CASSLRDIYEQYF. CDR3 DNA sequence: TGTGCCAGCAGTCTACGGGACATCTACGAGCAGTACTTC.

This clonotype was recorded a few times. The rearrangement joins TRBV19 to TRBJ1-1; 10 bases line up with TRBD1. This CDR3 has 17 residues. V was pared by 6 bases and J by 1 base, with 11 bases of the junction left unmatched. Per the germline V gene, CDR1 is LNHDA and CDR2 is SQIVND (reference sequence). For the CDR3, the DNA is TGTGCCAGTAGGATTGCTTCAGGACAGGGGGGGAACACTGAAGCTTTCTTT. Its protein product is CASRIASGQGGNTEAFF.

This clonotype was counted ten times or more. The V call is TRBV24-1, the J call TRBJ2-2; TRBD1 is a possible D gene (6 bases). V lost 3 bases and J 4 bases, leaving 29 bases between the germline ends. Germline V gene lookup returns CDR1 KGHDR and CDR2 SFDVKD. The CDR3 spans 21 residues. In nucleotides, the CDR3 is TGTGCCACCAGTGATGAAAGGACAGCAGCTTACGGGATTCCCAGCACCGGGGAGCTGTTTTTT. This encodes CATSDERTAAYGIPSTGELFF.